The 27 T cell receptor beta chains listed next were all sequenced from one sample in a study of tumour-infiltrating T cells in Burkitt lymphoma. Sequencing used immunoSEQ multiplex PCR; TCRdb keeps in-frame clones, though not all of them. The data show thousands of clones, over 65% seen once. The sample consisted of tumor tissue. The receptors originated from a human donor with Burkitt lymphoma.

Details on this clone: The junction departs from germline at one end; a sequencing error may be responsible. The chain combines TRBV5-1 with TRBJ2-7; 7 nucleotides align to TRBD1. Germline CDR1 and CDR2: SGHRS and YFSETQ. The CDR3 loop spans 14 amino acids. CDR3 in DNA: TGCGCCAGCAGCTTGGACAGGGGTTACTACGAGCAGTACTTT. It specifies CASSLDRGYYEQYF.

The chain combines TRBV5-1 with TRBJ2-3; 10 nucleotides agree with TRBD2. Germline CDR1 SGHRS, CDR2 YFSETQ. The CDR3 sequence is 16 residues long. J lost 1 base, V lost 1 base, and 3 bases had no gene match. The CDR3 DNA reads as TGCGCCAGCAGCTTGTGGCTAGCGGGAGGCACAGATACGCAGTATTTT. It translates to CASSLWLAGGTDTQYF.

This chain joins TRBV25-1 and TRBJ1-1; D is unclear. The V and J ends lost 4 bases and 1 base respectively, with 7 bases between them. Germline V gives CDR1 MGHDK, CDR2 SYGVNS. CDR3 length: 13 residues. The CDR3 nucleotides are TGTGCCAGCAGTGCAACCACGAACACTGAAGCTTTCTTT. Encoded protein: CASSATTNTEAFF.

The J gene is TRBJ1-3, the V gene TRBV7-2, with unresolved D. The germline gives CDR1 SGHTA, CDR2 FQGNSA. The CDR3 contains 15 residues. Deletions cut 1 base from V and 0 bases from J, with 7 bases between. CDR3 loop: CASSLGGGSGNTIYF. CDR3 sequence (DNA): TGTGCCAGCAGCTTAGGGGGAGGCTCTGGAAACACCATATATTTT. The full variable domain, completed using reference TRBV7-2 and TRBJ1-3, is GAGVSQSPSNKVTEKGKDVELRCDPISGHTALYWYRQSLGQGLEFLIYFQGNSAPDKSGLPSDRFSAERTGGSVSTLTIQRTQQEDSAVYLCASSLGGGSGNTIYFGEGSWLTVV.

The chain is built from TRBV5-6 and TRBJ1-3; no definite D call. Germline V gene sequence: CDR1 SGHDT, CDR2 YYEEEE. V lost 4 bases, J lost 0 bases, and 14 bases lay in between. The CDR3 consists of 16 residues. CDR3 sequence: CASSPGRGNSGNTIYF. CDR3 nucleotides: TGTGCCAGCAGCCCCGGTCGGGGAAACTCTGGAAACACCATATATTTT.

This chain connects TRBV6-5 to TRBJ1-3; D call uncertain. V was cut by 2 bases and J by 2 bases, with 13 bases left in between. Germline V gene sequence: CDR1 MNHEY, CDR2 SVGAGI. This CDR3 has 16 residues. This CDR3 reads CASSYTEGMAGNTIYF. The CDR3 DNA reads as TGTGCCAGCAGTTACACTGAAGGGATGGCTGGAAACACCATATATTTT.

This clone counts as hyperexpanded (1% or more). The chain couples TRBV2 to TRBJ2-1; 7 nucleotides line up with TRBD2. The CDR3 contains 13 residues. Germline values: CDR1 SNHLY, CDR2 FYNNEI. V lost 8 bases and J lost 5; bases outside the gene matches: 6. CDR3 sequence (DNA): TGTGCCAGCCTCGCGGGGGTGAACAATGAGCAGTTCTTC. Residues: CASLAGVNNEQFF.

Note on this clone: The same CDR3 can be traced to other DNA sequences in this sample. The J gene is TRBJ2-1, the V gene TRBV29-1; 9 nucleotides match TRBD2. CDR3 length equals 18 residues. V was pared by 1 base and J by 7 bases, with 17 bases of the junction left unmatched. CDR1 and CDR2 (germline): SQVTM, ANQGSEA. The CDR3 DNA reads TGCAGCGTTGAAGCGGTGGGGTTATCTAGCGGGATTTATAATGAGCAGTTCTTC. This translates into CSVEAVGLSSGIYNEQFF.

The chain joins TRBV2 to TRBJ2-1; a possible D gene is TRBD2 (7 bases). Germline CDR1 and CDR2: SNHLY and FYNNEI. The CDR3 has 12 residues. CDR3 region: CGGRGDSNEQFF. CDR3 nucleotide sequence: TGTGGGGGGAGGGGGGATTCCAATGAGCAGTTCTTC.

The V and J genes are TRBV5-1 and TRBJ1-1; the match to TRBD1 covers 9 bases. The trim removed 5 bases at V and 1 base at J, leaving 12 bases unmatched. Germline V lookup: CDR1 SGHRS, CDR2 YFSETQ. There are 17 residues in the CDR3. CDR3 sequence (DNA): TGCGCCAGCAGACGTTTACCGGGACAGGGCAGGAACACTGAAGCTTTCTTT. This encodes CASRRLPGQGRNTEAFF.

In nucleotides, the CDR3 is TGTGCCAGCAGTTACGCCGCGACAGGGCAGCGTGAAGCTTTCTTT. Translation gives CASSYAATGQREAFF. The chain uses TRBV6-5 and TRBJ1-1; 7 bases are shared with TRBD1. The CDR3 has 15 residues. The germline CDR1 and CDR2 sequences are MNHEY and SVGAGI. V gave up 2 bases and J gave up 7 bases; unmatched junction bases: 10.

This rearrangement joins TRBV5-8 to TRBJ2-7, with no clear D. This CDR3 spans 13 amino acids. Germline V gene data show CDR1 as SGHTS and CDR2 as YDEGEE. The V end lost 2 bases, the J end lost 2 bases, and 8 bases lay between the germline ends. The CDR3 DNA follows: TGTGCCAGCAGCTTTTTACTCGCCTACGAGCAGTACTTC. It codes for CASSFLLAYEQYF.

The gene calls are TRBV23-1 and TRBJ2-1, with 9 bases lining up with TRBD2. TRBV23-1 qualifies as an ORF whose function is uncertain. Trimming took 3 bases from V and 5 from J; bases not matched to a gene: 8. The CDR3 is 16 residues long. CDR3 residues: CASSHYALAGNNEQFF. The CDR3 nucleotides read TGCGCCAGCAGTCATTACGCGCTAGCGGGAAACAATGAGCAGTTCTTC.

V and J are TRBV23-1 and TRBJ1-5, with D possibly TRBD1 on 5 matching bases. TRBV23-1 qualifies as an ORF whose function is uncertain. The CDR3 is made up of 16 amino acids. V lost 0 bases, J lost 0 bases, and 9 bases lay in between. The DNA for the CDR3 is TGCGCCAGCAGTCAATCGTGGGGCGGTAGCAATCAGCCCCAGCATTTT. Amino acids: CASSQSWGGSNQPQHF.

The chain combines TRBV7-8 with TRBJ1-2, with TRBD1 matching 10 bases. J lost 7 bases, V lost 0 bases, and 8 bases had no gene match. This CDR3 contains 16 residues. Germline values: CDR1 SGHVS, CDR2 FQNEAQ. The DNA of the CDR3 is TGTGCCAGCAGCTTAGCGATGACAGGGGGCTCAGGTGGCTACACCTTC. Translating gives CASSLAMTGGSGGYTF.

The rearrangement links TRBV5-1 to TRBJ2-2; the D gene is possibly TRBD2 (5 bases). CDR3 length equals 14 residues. V lost 8 bases and J lost 0, with 11 bases in between. Germline V gene lookup returns CDR1 SGHRS and CDR2 YFSETQ. Here the CDR3 DNA reads TGCGCCAGTCGACGGGAACCGAACACCGGGGAGCTGTTTTTT. It translates to CASRREPNTGELFF.

This chain links TRBV7-3 with TRBJ2-1; D is perhaps TRBD2 (7 bases). This CDR3 comprises 16 residues. Trimming left V 1 base short and J 1 base short, with 11 bases between. The germline CDR1 and CDR2 sequences are SGHTA and FQGTGA. This CDR3 reads CASSLIRGASYNEQFF. In DNA form, the CDR3 reads TGTGCCAGCAGCTTAATCCGGGGGGCATCCTACAATGAGCAGTTCTTC.

The chain links TRBV23-1 to TRBJ2-7; the D is unclear. TRBV23-1 is assigned to the ORF class and has an uncertain function. The CDR3 consists of 16 residues. V was pared by 2 bases and J by 0 bases, with 14 bases between. CDR3 region: CASSQAWTVSSYEQYF. CDR3 nucleotide sequence: TGCGCCAGCAGTCAAGCTTGGACGGTGAGCTCCTACGAGCAGTACTTC.

The genes are TRBV7-2 and TRBJ1-3; D gene ambiguous. This CDR3 region has 14 residues. V lost 2 bases and J lost 4, with 9 bases in between. CDR1 and CDR2 from the germline V gene are SGHTA and FQGNSA. The CDR3 nucleotides are TGTGCCAGCAGCTTAAGCTCACGGGGAAACACCATATATTTT. This codes for CASSLSSRGNTIYF.

The CDR3 spells CASSWAGGDEQYF. Written as DNA, the CDR3 is TGTGCCAGCAGTTGGGCGGGGGGTGACGAGCAGTACTTC. The V gene is TRBV9, the J gene TRBJ2-7; 8 bases map to TRBD2. Germline values: CDR1 SGDLS, CDR2 YYNGEE. The CDR3 loop spans 13 amino acids. The trim removed 5 bases at V and 5 bases at J, leaving 6 bases unmatched.

V usage is TRBV9 and J usage is TRBJ1-2, with unresolved D. CDR3 length: 12 amino acids. Looked up from germline, CDR1 is SGDLS and CDR2 is YYNGEE. V lost 0 bases and J 7 bases, leaving 7 bases between the germline ends. The CDR3 DNA reads TGTGCCAGCAGCGTAGGAGCCTCTGGCTACACCTTC. Its protein is CASSVGASGYTF.

The chain joins TRBV14 to TRBJ2-1; maybe TRBD2 (5 bases). V shed 1 base and J shed 8 bases, with 18 bases lying between them. CDR3 length: 16 amino acids. CDR1 is SGHDN and CDR2 is FVKESK in the germline V gene. The CDR3 nucleotides read TGTGCCAGCAGCCAAGGCGCGCCGGCGGTCGGGGATGAGCAGTTCTTC. Protein: CASSQGAPAVGDEQFF.

V and J are TRBV7-9 and TRBJ2-6; no definite D call. With 5 bases removed from V and 2 bases from J, the gap between germline ends came to 7 bases. The CDR3 spans 14 residues. Germline V lookup: CDR1 SEHNR, CDR2 FQNEAQ (reference sequence). The CDR3 loop reads CASSPLAGANVLTF. CDR3 bases: TGTGCCAGCAGCCCCCTCGCTGGGGCCAACGTCCTGACTTTC.

DNA for the CDR3: TGTGCCAGCAGTGAATCTCCAGGGATCAAAGCGTACGAGCAGTACTTC. Encoded protein: CASSESPGIKAYEQYF. This chain connects TRBV6-1 to TRBJ2-7; weak D call: TRBD1 (5 bases). This CDR3 contains 16 residues. Trimming removed 2 bases from V and 4 bases from J, with 18 bases in between. Germline CDR1 reads MNHNS; CDR2 reads SASEGT.

The chain combines TRBV28 with TRBJ1-5, with D possibly being TRBD1 (5 bases). With 3 bases removed from V and 1 base from J, the gap between germline ends came to 7 bases. Germline V gives CDR1 MDHEN, CDR2 SYDVKM. The CDR3 consists of 14 residues. The CDR3 sequence: CASSLWGSNQPQHF. In DNA, the CDR3 is TGTGCCAGCAGTTTGTGGGGGAGCAATCAGCCCCAGCATTTT.

The rearrangement links TRBV5-1 to TRBJ2-3; no firm D call. This CDR3 is built from 15 residues. Deletions cut 1 base from V and 0 bases from J, with 9 bases between. Germline CDR1 reads SGHRS; CDR2 reads YFSETQ. The CDR3 DNA is TGCGCCAGCAGCTTGTCTGTCGGTAGCACAGATACGCAGTATTTT. Residues: CASSLSVGSTDTQYF.

This chain joins TRBV29-1 and TRBJ2-1; D possibly corresponds to TRBD2 (5 bases). There are 14 residues in the CDR3. Germline CDR1 and CDR2: SQVTM and ANQGSEA. Trimming pared 6 bases from V and 3 bases from J, leaving 15 bases between. CDR3 sequence reads: CSVQNGRGYNEQFF. The CDR3 coding sequence is TGCAGCGTCCAAAACGGCCGGGGCTACAATGAGCAGTTCTTC.